What follows describes a single T cell receptor (beta chain). The antigen remains undetermined. The data are from a study of graft-versus-host responses after intestinal transplantation. The CDR3 runs 15 residues. With V trimmed by 7 bases and J by 10 bases, 11 bases remained unmatched. The germline V gene encodes CDR1 SNHLY and CDR2 FYNNEI. Here immunoSEQ multiplex PCR was the method, and the copy in TCRdb shows in-frame clones only, minus some. The profile covers around 90,000 clones, with approximately 94% appearing a single time and approximately 0.19% taken by the ten largest. The V call is TRBV2, the J call TRBJ1-6, with 9 bases identical to TRBD1. This TCR was recovered from a human donor who was the organ donor for an intestinal transplant. The material sequenced was unstimulated CD4+ T cells sorted from spleen or lymph node cells, taken before transplant. CDR3 in DNA: TGTGCCAGCAATACCGGGACAGGGATCCGATCACCCCTCCACTTT. Its translation is CASNTGTGIRSPLHF. The entire variable domain, with the rest obtained from reference TRBV2 and TRBJ1-6, is as follows: EPEVTQTPSHQVTQMGQEVILRCVPISNHLYFYWYRQILGQKVEFLVSFYNNEISEKSEIFDDQFSVERPDGSNFTLKIRSTKLEDSAMYFCASNTGTGIRSPLHFGNGTRLTVT.